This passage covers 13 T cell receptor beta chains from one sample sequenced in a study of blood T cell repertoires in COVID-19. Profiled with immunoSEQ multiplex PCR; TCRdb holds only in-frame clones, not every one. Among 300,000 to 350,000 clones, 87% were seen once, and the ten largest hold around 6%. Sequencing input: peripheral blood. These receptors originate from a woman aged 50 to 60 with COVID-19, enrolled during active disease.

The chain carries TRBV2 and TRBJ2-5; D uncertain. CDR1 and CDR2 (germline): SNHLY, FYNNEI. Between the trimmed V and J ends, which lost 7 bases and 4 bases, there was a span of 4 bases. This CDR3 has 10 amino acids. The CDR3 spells CASTRETQYF. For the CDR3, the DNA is TGTGCCAGCACCCGAGAGACCCAGTACTTC.

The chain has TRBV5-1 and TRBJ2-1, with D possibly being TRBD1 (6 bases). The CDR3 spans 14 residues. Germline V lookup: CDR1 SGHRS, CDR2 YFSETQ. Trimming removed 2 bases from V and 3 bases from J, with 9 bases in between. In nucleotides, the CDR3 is TGCGCCAGCAGCTTAAACAGGGACTACAATGAGCAGTTCTTC. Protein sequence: CASSLNRDYNEQFF.

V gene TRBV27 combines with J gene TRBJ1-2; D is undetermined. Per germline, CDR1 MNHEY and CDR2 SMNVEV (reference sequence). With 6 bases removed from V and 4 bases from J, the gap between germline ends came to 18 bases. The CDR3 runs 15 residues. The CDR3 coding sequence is TGTGCCAGCAGATGGGCTGGGTACCCCGTCTATGGCTACACCTTC. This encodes CASRWAGYPVYGYTF.

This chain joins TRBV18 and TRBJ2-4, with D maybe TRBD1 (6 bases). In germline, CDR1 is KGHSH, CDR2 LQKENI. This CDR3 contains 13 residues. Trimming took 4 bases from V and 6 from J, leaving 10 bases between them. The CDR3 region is CASSLGQTNIQYF. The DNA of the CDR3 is TGTGCCAGCTCACTTGGACAGACAAACATTCAGTACTTC.

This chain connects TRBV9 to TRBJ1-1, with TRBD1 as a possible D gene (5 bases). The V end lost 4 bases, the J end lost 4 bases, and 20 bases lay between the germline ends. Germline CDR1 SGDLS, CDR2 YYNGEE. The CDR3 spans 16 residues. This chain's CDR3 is CASSPPEGLWGTEAFF. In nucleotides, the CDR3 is TGTGCCAGCAGCCCCCCGGAGGGGCTCTGGGGCACTGAAGCTTTCTTT.

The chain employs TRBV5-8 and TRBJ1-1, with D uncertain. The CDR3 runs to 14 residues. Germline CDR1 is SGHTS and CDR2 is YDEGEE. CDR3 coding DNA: TGTGCAGGGAGAAAGCCGGGGATGAACACTGAAGCTTTCTTT. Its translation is CAGRKPGMNTEAFF.

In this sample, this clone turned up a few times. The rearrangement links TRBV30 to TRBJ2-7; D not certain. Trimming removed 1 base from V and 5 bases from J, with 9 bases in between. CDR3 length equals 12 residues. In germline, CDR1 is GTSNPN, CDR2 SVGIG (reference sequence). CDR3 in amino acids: CAWSDLGDEQYF. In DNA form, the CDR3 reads TGTGCCTGGAGTGATCTAGGTGACGAGCAGTACTTC.

CDR3 in DNA: TGTGCCAGCAGTTTGTACATACCCTACGAGCAGTACTTC. Encoded protein: CASSLYIPYEQYF. The rearrangement joins TRBV12-3 or TRBV12-4 to TRBJ2-7; D is undetermined. V was clipped by 3 bases and J by 2 bases, with 8 bases between them. CDR3 length: 13 residues.

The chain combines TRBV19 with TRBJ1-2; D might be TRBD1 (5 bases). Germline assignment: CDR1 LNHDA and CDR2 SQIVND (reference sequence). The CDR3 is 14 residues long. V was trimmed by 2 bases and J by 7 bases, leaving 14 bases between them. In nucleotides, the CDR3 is TGTGCCAGTAGTATATGGGACTCTCGGGGTGGCTACACCTTC. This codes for CASSIWDSRGGYTF. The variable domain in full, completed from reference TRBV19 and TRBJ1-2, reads DGGITQSPKYLFRKEGQNVTLSCEQNLNHDAMYWYRQDPGQGLRLIYYSQIVNDFQKGDIAEGYSVSREKKESFPLTVTSAQKNPTAFYLCASSIWDSRGGYTFGSGTRLTVV.

CDR3 nucleotides: TGTGCCAGTACTAAGCGGGGACAGGGGTCGGGCGTCGCGGCCAAAAACATTCAGTACTTC. Amino acid sequence: CASTKRGQGSGVAAKNIQYF. The chain is built from TRBV19 and TRBJ2-4; 10 bases agree with TRBD1. Germline V gene lookup returns CDR1 LNHDA and CDR2 SQIVND (reference sequence). The trim removed 7 bases at V and 1 base at J, leaving 19 bases unmatched. This CDR3 is built from 20 residues.

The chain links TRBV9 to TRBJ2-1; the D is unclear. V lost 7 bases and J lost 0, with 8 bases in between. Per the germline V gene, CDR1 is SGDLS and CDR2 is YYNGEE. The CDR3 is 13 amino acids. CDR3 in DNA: TGTGCCAGCGGTAGCAACTCCTACAATGAGCAGTTCTTC. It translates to CASGSNSYNEQFF.

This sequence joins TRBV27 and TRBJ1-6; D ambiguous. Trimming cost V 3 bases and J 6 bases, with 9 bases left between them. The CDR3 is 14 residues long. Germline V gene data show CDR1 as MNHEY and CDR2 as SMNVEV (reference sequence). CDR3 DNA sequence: TGTGCCAGCAGTTTGTTAGGGAGTAATTCACCCCTCCACTTT. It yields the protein CASSLLGSNSPLHF.

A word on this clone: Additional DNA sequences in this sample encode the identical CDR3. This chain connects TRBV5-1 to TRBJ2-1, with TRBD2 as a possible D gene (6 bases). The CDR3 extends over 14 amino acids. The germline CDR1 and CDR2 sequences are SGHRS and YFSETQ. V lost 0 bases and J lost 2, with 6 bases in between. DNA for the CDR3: TGCGCCAGCAGCTTGGGACTAGCCTACAATGAGCAGTTCTTC. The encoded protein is CASSLGLAYNEQFF. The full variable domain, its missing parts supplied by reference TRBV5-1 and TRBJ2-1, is KAGVTQTPRYLIKTRGQQVTLSCSPISGHRSVSWYQQTPGQGLQFLFEYFSETQRNKGNFPGRFSGRQFSNSRSEMNVSTLELGDSALYLCASSLGLAYNEQFFGPGTRLTVL.